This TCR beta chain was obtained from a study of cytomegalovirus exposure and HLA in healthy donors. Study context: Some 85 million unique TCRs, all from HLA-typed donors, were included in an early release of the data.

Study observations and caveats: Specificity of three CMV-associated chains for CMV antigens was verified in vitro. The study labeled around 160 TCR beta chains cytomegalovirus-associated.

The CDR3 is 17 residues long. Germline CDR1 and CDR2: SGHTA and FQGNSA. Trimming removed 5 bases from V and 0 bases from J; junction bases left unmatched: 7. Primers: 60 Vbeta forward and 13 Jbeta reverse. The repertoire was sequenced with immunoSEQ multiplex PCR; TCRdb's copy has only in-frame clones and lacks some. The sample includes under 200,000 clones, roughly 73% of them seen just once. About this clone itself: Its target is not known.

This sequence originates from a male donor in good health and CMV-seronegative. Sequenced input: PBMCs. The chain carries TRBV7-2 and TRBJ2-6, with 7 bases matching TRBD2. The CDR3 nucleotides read TGTGCCAGCAGCGTTACGCGGGGGAGCTCTGGGGCCAACGTCCTGACTTTC. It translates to CASSVTRGSSGANVLTF.